Listed here are 18 T cell receptor beta chains from one sample, sequenced in a study of CD8 T cells in Susac syndrome. With random hexamers, reverse transcription was performed on about 0.45 to 1 ug of RNA. MiXCR, run by TCRdb on the immunoSEQ multiplex PCR reads, gives a single entry per CDR3 protein. The sample yields about 190,000 distinct CDR3 sequences, 85% to 95% seen once. The sample comprised CD8+ T cells from PBMCs. These receptors originate from a human donor with Susac syndrome.

This chain uses TRBV6-5 with TRBJ2-5; no reliable D call. The V end was cut by 0 bases, the J end by 7 bases, with 15 bases between. CDR1 is MNHEY, CDR2 SVGAGI, per germline. This CDR3 has 15 amino acids. CDR3 sequence reads: CASSYSSDQLLTQYF. The CDR3 DNA reads TGTGCCAGCAGTTACTCGTCGGACCAACTTTTGACCCAGTACTTC.

V usage is TRBV11-2 and J usage is TRBJ1-1; 7 bases are a match to TRBD1. With V trimmed by 6 bases and J by 6 bases, 10 bases remained unmatched. Germline assignment: CDR1 SGHAT and CDR2 FQNNGV. The CDR3 is made up of 14 amino acids. CDR3 protein: CASRIGATGSEAFF. The CDR3 bases are TGTGCCAGCAGGATCGGGGCGACAGGGTCTGAAGCTTTCTTT. Full variable domain (rest looked up from reference TRBV11-2 and TRBJ1-1): EAGVAQSPRYKIIEKRQSVAFWCNPISGHATLYWYQQILGQGPKLLIQFQNNGVVDDSQLPKDRFSAERLKGVDSTLKIQPAKLEDSAVYLCASRIGATGSEAFFGQGTRLTVV.

V usage is TRBV27 and J usage is TRBJ2-1, with 7 bases matching TRBD2. V was clipped by 1 base and J by 2 bases; unmatched bases: 5. The CDR3 is 16 amino acids. Looked up from germline, CDR1 is MNHEY and CDR2 is SMNVEV (reference sequence). The CDR3: CASSLWVGGTYNEQFF. The CDR3 DNA reads TGTGCCAGCAGTTTATGGGTGGGGGGGACCTACAATGAGCAGTTCTTC.

The chain combines TRBV20-1 with TRBJ2-5; a weak D match, TRBD2 (6 bases). The germline gives CDR1 DFQATT, CDR2 SNEGSKA (reference sequence). The CDR3 is 14 amino acids. V lost 6 bases and J lost 5, with 19 bases in between. For the CDR3, the DNA is TGCAGTGCAACGGAGACTAGAGGTGGGGAGACCCAGTACTTC. Amino acid sequence: CSATETRGGETQYF.

The chain carries TRBV12-3 or TRBV12-4 and TRBJ2-5; 8 nucleotides line up with TRBD1. The CDR3 extends over 17 amino acids. J was trimmed by 2 bases and V by 6 bases; bases with no gene match: 14. CDR3 DNA sequence: TGTGCCAGCAGCTCTAGACCCGGGACAGGCCTACAAGAGACCCAGTACTTC. This sequence encodes CASSSRPGTGLQETQYF.

The chain is built from TRBV4-2 and TRBJ2-3, with TRBD1 matching over 7 bases. CDR1 is LGHNA, CDR2 YNFKEQ, per germline. CDR3 length: 13 residues. V shed 4 bases, J shed 5 bases, and the junction held 3 bases outside the gene matches. The CDR3 loop reads CASSRDREDTQYF. The CDR3 bases are TGTGCCAGCAGCCGCGACAGGGAAGATACGCAGTATTTT.

This clonotype was seen just once. The chain links TRBV20-1 to TRBJ2-4, with D possibly being TRBD1 (6 bases). The CDR3 is 11 amino acids. V was trimmed by 6 bases and J by 9 bases, leaving 12 bases between them. Germline lookup yields CDR1 DFQATT and CDR2 SNEGSKA (reference sequence). The DNA of the CDR3 is TGCAGTGCGCTGGACAGCATCATTCAGTACTTC. This codes for CSALDSIIQYF.

This chain uses TRBV5-6 with TRBJ2-1; tentatively, D is TRBD1 or TRBD2 (5 bases each). This CDR3 has 13 amino acids. CDR1 is SGHDT, CDR2 YYEEEE, per germline. Trimming removed 0 bases from V and 8 bases from J, with 9 bases in between. CDR3 nucleotides: TGTGCCAGCAGCTTGGGGGGGTCGTATGAGCAGTTCTTC. This sequence encodes CASSLGGSYEQFF.

This clonotype was observed once. The J gene is TRBJ1-5, the V gene TRBV5-5; unclear D gene. The length of the CDR3 is 16 residues. V lost 0 bases, J lost 2 bases, and 12 bases lay in between. Germline V gene sequence: CDR1 SGHKS, CDR2 YYEKEE (reference sequence). The chain's CDR3 is CASSLDPVYGNQPQHF. Here the CDR3 DNA reads TGTGCCAGCAGCTTGGATCCGGTATACGGCAATCAGCCCCAGCATTTT.

The CDR3: CASSFKGQQNEKLFF. CDR3 sequence (DNA): TGTGCCAGCAGTTTTAAGGGACAGCAGAATGAAAAACTGTTTTTT. The chain links TRBV27 to TRBJ1-4, with TRBD1 identical over 7 bases. The CDR3 spans 15 residues. The J segment lost 5 bases and the V segment lost 3 bases, leaving 6 bases of the junction unmatched. Germline V gene lookup returns CDR1 MNHEY and CDR2 SMNVEV (reference sequence).

J is TRBJ2-7 and V is TRBV6-5; 8 nucleotides align to TRBD2. The CDR3 is made up of 15 amino acids. V lost 5 bases and J lost 1; bases outside the gene matches: 7. Germline CDR1 reads MNHEY; CDR2 reads SVGAGI. The chain's CDR3 is CASSLEIAGSYEQYF. CDR3 nucleotide sequence: TGTGCCAGCAGTCTGGAAATAGCGGGGTCCTACGAGCAGTACTTC.

This clonotype came up once. The chain links TRBV29-1 to TRBJ2-5; D is unresolved. The CDR3 is 12 residues long. Looked up from germline, CDR1 is SQVTM and CDR2 is ANQGSEA. Trimming removed 6 bases from V and 1 base from J, with 9 bases in between. The CDR3 here is CSVTWLQETQYF. CDR3 nucleotides: TGCAGCGTAACTTGGCTCCAAGAGACCCAGTACTTC.

V usage is TRBV10-3 and J usage is TRBJ1-5; 10 nucleotides agree with TRBD1. Looked up from germline, CDR1 is ENHRY and CDR2 is SYGVKD. This CDR3 contains 18 residues. V shed 2 bases and J 0 bases; nucleotides not matched to a gene: 7. The CDR3 region has the DNA TGTGCCATCAGTGAGGGGGGGACAGGGGTTCCTAGCAATCAGCCCCAGCATTTT. Its translation: CAISEGGTGVPSNQPQHF.

The CDR3: CASSPQTQGLNTEAFF. CDR3 nucleotide sequence: TGCGCCAGCAGCCCGCAAACACAGGGATTGAACACTGAAGCTTTCTTT. The chain carries TRBV5-1 and TRBJ1-1, with D possibly being TRBD1 (6 bases). Trimming cost V 4 bases and J 0 bases, with 16 bases left between them. Germline values: CDR1 SGHRS, CDR2 YFSETQ. This CDR3 is 16 amino acids long.

This sequence joins TRBV12-3 or TRBV12-4 and TRBJ2-5; no firm D call. This CDR3 is built from 14 residues. V dropped 2 bases and J dropped 4 bases, with 11 bases sitting between them. The CDR3 coding sequence is TGTGCCAGCAGTTTACGGGCTAGAGGAGAGACCCAGTACTTC. Its protein product is CASSLRARGETQYF.

The gene calls are TRBV9 and TRBJ2-3; 11 bases line up with TRBD2. CDR1 and CDR2 (germline): SGDLS, YYNGEE. V dropped 2 bases and J dropped 6; count of bases not matched to a gene: 5. This CDR3 contains 15 residues. The CDR3 coding sequence is TGTGCCAGCAGCGTTAGCGGGGGGGCCACGGATACGCAGTATTTT. Its translation: CASSVSGGATDTQYF. Using reference TRBV9 and TRBJ2-3 for the parts outside the CDR3, the full variable domain is DSGVTQTPKHLITATGQRVTLRCSPRSGDLSVYWYQQSLDQGLQFLIQYYNGEERAKGNILERFSAQQFPDLHSELNLSSLELGDSALYFCASSVSGGATDTQYFGPGTRLTVL.

The CDR3 reads CSATSGGPNTEAFF. CDR3 bases: TGCAGTGCGACTTCAGGGGGCCCAAACACTGAAGCTTTCTTT. This rearrangement joins TRBV20-1 to TRBJ1-1; 8 bases are shared with TRBD1. Germline V CDR1 and CDR2: DFQATT, SNEGSKA (reference sequence). This CDR3 is built from 14 residues. Trimming took 6 bases from V and 2 from J; bases not matched to a gene: 8.

The J gene is TRBJ2-1, the V gene TRBV13, with 10 bases aligning to TRBD2. The junction had 7 bases not matched to a gene; V was cut back by 6 bases and J by 5 bases. CDR1 PRHDT and CDR2 FYEKMQ come from the germline V gene (reference sequence). The CDR3 loop spans 15 amino acids. The CDR3 is CASRTTSGNNNEQFF. The CDR3 coding sequence is TGTGCCAGCAGGACTACTAGCGGGAATAACAATGAGCAGTTCTTC.